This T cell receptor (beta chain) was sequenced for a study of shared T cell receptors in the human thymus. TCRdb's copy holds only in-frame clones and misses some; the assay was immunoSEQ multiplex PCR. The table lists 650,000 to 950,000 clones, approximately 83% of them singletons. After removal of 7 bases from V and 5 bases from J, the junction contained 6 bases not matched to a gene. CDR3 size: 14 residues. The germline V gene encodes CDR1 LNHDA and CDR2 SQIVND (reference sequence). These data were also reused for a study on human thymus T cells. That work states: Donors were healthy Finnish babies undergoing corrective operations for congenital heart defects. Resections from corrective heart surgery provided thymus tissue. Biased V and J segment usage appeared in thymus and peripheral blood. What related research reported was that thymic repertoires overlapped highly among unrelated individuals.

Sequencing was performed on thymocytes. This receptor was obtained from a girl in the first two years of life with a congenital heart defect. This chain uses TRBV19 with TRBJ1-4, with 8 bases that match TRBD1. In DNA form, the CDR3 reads TGTGCCAGTACGCGCAGGGGGCAAAATGAAAAACTGTTTTTT. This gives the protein CASTRRGQNEKLFF. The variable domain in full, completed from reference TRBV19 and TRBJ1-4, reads DGGITQSPKYLFRKEGQNVTLSCEQNLNHDAMYWYRQDPGQGLRLIYYSQIVNDFQKGDIAEGYSVSREKKESFPLTVTSAQKNPTAFYLCASTRRGQNEKLFFGSGTQLSVL.